These 25 T cell receptor beta chains were sequenced from one sample in a study of T-cell reconstitution after alpha-beta-depleted transplantation in children. Preparing the TCRbeta library involved the use of unique molecular identifiers. TCRdb re-called the PCR reads through MiXCR, storing one row per CDR3 protein. The sample carries hundreds of thousands of distinct CDR3 sequences, 23% recorded once. Sequencing was performed on PBMCs, mostly from graft donor cells, taken 360 days after TCRalphabeta/CD19-depleted stem cell transplant. Receptor source: a boy in the first two years of life who had a stem cell transplant for acute myeloid leukemia, so the T cells may come from the graft donor.

The chain has TRBV6-5 and TRBJ2-1, with TRBD1 identical over 8 bases. Germline V gene data show CDR1 as MNHEY and CDR2 as SVGAGI. V trimming: 4 bases; J trimming: 7 bases; junction bases outside the gene matches: 6. The CDR3 is 14 amino acids. The DNA of the CDR3 is TGTGCCAGCAGTTCCCAGGGGGCTTTAAATGAGCAGTTCTTC. It is translated as CASSSQGALNEQFF.

The chain employs TRBV7-9 and TRBJ1-1; 9 positions match TRBD1. Germline trimming cut 5 bases from V and 4 bases from J; bases unmatched to any gene: 11. Per the germline V gene, CDR1 is SEHNR and CDR2 is FQNEAQ (reference sequence). This CDR3 is built from 16 residues. CDR3 in amino acids: CASSQTQGQGGTEAFF. The CDR3 nucleotides read TGTGCCAGCAGCCAAACCCAGGGACAGGGAGGCACTGAAGCTTTCTTT. Variable domain in full (rest from reference TRBV7-9 and TRBJ1-1): DTGVSQNPRHKITKRGQNVTFRCDPISEHNRLYWYRQTLGQGPEFLTYFQNEAQLEKSRLLSDRFSAERPKGSFSTLEIQRTEQGDSAMYLCASSQTQGQGGTEAFFGQGTRLTVV.

The chain combines TRBV29-1 with TRBJ2-7; D perhaps matches TRBD1 (6 bases). V gave up 2 bases and J gave up 2 bases, with 16 bases separating them. The CDR3 is 15 residues long. The V gene's germline CDR1 is SQVTM and CDR2 ANQGSEA. The CDR3 DNA follows: TGCAGCGTTGAAAGGGTCGGCAGGGGCACCTACGAGCAGTACTTC. The encoded protein is CSVERVGRGTYEQYF.

The chain has TRBV20-1 and TRBJ2-3; TRBD1 aligns across 9 bases. Trimming took 0 bases from V and 0 from J; bases not matched to a gene: 7. The CDR3 covers 17 residues. CDR1 is DFQATT, CDR2 SNEGSKA, per germline (reference sequence). The CDR3 spells CSARDVRQGVSTDTQYF. CDR3 in DNA: TGCAGTGCTAGAGATGTTCGACAGGGGGTGAGCACAGATACGCAGTATTTT.

The chain joins TRBV20-1 to TRBJ1-2, with a tentative D call TRBD1 (5 bases). CDR1 is DFQATT and CDR2 is SNEGSKA in the germline V gene (reference sequence). Between the trimmed V and J ends, which lost 4 bases and 5 bases, there was a span of 11 bases. The CDR3 loop spans 12 amino acids. The CDR3 protein is CSAIGATYGYTF. CDR3 coding DNA: TGCAGTGCTATAGGGGCGACATATGGCTACACCTTC.

The rearrangement joins TRBV29-1 to TRBJ1-2, with 10 bases lining up with TRBD1. CDR1 is SQVTM and CDR2 is ANQGSEA in the germline V gene. Unmatched junction bases numbered 8, after V lost 1 base and J lost 3 bases. This CDR3 is built from 16 residues. CDR3 in amino acids: CSVEVLRQGAYYGYTF. The DNA for the CDR3 is TGCAGCGTTGAAGTCCTAAGACAGGGGGCATACTATGGCTACACCTTC.

This rearrangement joins TRBV6-1 to TRBJ2-7; weak D call: TRBD2 (7 bases). Per germline, CDR1 MNHNS and CDR2 SASEGT. CDR3 length equals 13 residues. Trimming stripped 7 bases from V and 0 bases from J, with 10 bases between. For the CDR3, the DNA is TGTGCCAGCACAGGGGACTACTCCTACGAGCAGTACTTC. It encodes CASTGDYSYEQYF.

The CDR3 bases are TGCGCCAGCAGTGACCCCGACAGAGAAAACATTCAGTACTTC. Translating gives CASSDPDRENIQYF. This rearrangement joins TRBV10-1 to TRBJ2-4, with TRBD1 as a possible D gene (5 bases). CDR1 is WNHNN, CDR2 SYGVQD, per germline (reference sequence). Trimming left V 3 bases short and J 5 bases short, with 11 bases between. The CDR3 covers 14 residues.

At least ten counts were recorded for this clonotype. The chain couples TRBV5-1 to TRBJ2-2, with D possibly being TRBD2 (6 bases). Germline V gene sequence: CDR1 SGHRS, CDR2 YFSETQ. The CDR3 length is 17 residues. Trimming took off 4 bases at V and 7 bases at J, with 23 bases between the two ends. This CDR3 is CASSPKIDPGRIGELFF. CDR3 DNA: TGCGCCAGCAGCCCGAAAATCGATCCTGGGAGGATCGGGGAGCTGTTTTTT.

The chain is built from TRBV20-1 and TRBJ1-4; no definite D call. The CDR3 length is 14 residues. The germline V and J ends were trimmed by 6 bases and 4 bases, with 15 bases remaining between them. The germline gives CDR1 DFQATT, CDR2 SNEGSKA (reference sequence). This chain's CDR3 is CSATPDWVNEKLFF. CDR3 coding DNA: TGCAGTGCCACTCCGGATTGGGTTAATGAAAAACTGTTTTTT.

The chain uses TRBV9 and TRBJ1-1, with D possibly being TRBD1 (5 bases). CDR1 is SGDLS, CDR2 YYNGEE, per germline. This CDR3 is 16 amino acids long. The V and J ends lost 1 base and 1 base respectively, with 14 bases between them. The CDR3 protein is CASSVSFAGPNTEAFF. For the CDR3, the DNA is TGTGCCAGCAGCGTATCATTCGCAGGGCCGAACACTGAAGCTTTCTTT.

The V gene is TRBV28, the J gene TRBJ2-3, with 7 positions matching TRBD2. V gave up 8 bases and J gave up 3 bases; unmatched junction bases: 2. Germline V gives CDR1 MDHEN, CDR2 SYDVKM. The CDR3 contains 12 residues. CDR3 sequence: CASGEGTDTQYF. The CDR3 coding sequence is TGTGCCAGCGGGGAGGGAACAGATACGCAGTATTTT.

The rearrangement joins TRBV28 to TRBJ1-2; D is ambiguous. Deletions cut 6 bases from V and 3 bases from J, with 17 bases between. The CDR3 spans 15 residues. Germline V CDR1 and CDR2: MDHEN, SYDVKM. The CDR3 loop is CASSIRGSADYGYTF. The CDR3 nucleotides are TGTGCCAGCAGCATCCGCGGCTCCGCGGACTATGGCTACACCTTC.

This clonotype was found many times. V and J are TRBV12-3 or TRBV12-4 and TRBJ2-1; 13 bases line up with TRBD2. CDR3 length: 15 amino acids. V lost 5 bases and J lost 5; bases outside the gene matches: 3. This chain's CDR3 is CASSEGLAGNNEQFF. The DNA of the CDR3 is TGTGCCAGCAGTGAGGGACTAGCGGGGAACAATGAGCAGTTCTTC.

This clonotype was seen only a few times. The V call is TRBV12-3 or TRBV12-4, the J call TRBJ2-5; the D gene is possibly TRBD1 (6 bases). The CDR3 sequence is 17 residues long. V lost 5 bases, J lost 5 bases, and 24 bases lay in between. CDR3 sequence reads: CASSQGIQGFVRETQYF. Here the CDR3 DNA reads TGTGCCAGCAGTCAAGGGATACAGGGATTTGTTCGGGAGACCCAGTACTTC.

This clonotype was observed many times. The chain recombines TRBV14 with TRBJ2-2; D gene uncertain. Germline V lookup: CDR1 SGHDN, CDR2 FVKESK. This CDR3 contains 13 residues. The V end was cut by 3 bases, the J end by 0 bases, with 2 bases between. The CDR3 coding sequence is TGTGCCAGCAGCCAGACGAACACCGGGGAGCTGTTTTTT. Protein product: CASSQTNTGELFF.

The genes are TRBV20-1 and TRBJ1-1; D gene ambiguous. CDR3 size: 10 residues. The germline V gene has CDR1 DFQATT and CDR2 SNEGSKA (reference sequence). Trimming took 5 bases from V and 5 from J, leaving 6 bases between them. The chain's CDR3 is CSAWETEAFF. The DNA for the CDR3 is TGCAGTGCTTGGGAAACTGAAGCTTTCTTT.

This clonotype has a count of ten or more. This chain joins TRBV12-3 or TRBV12-4 and TRBJ1-1; TRBD1 might be the D (5 bases). The V gene lost 5 bases and the J gene lost 4 bases, with 8 bases spanning the gap. The CDR3 loop spans 12 amino acids. The CDR3 region has the DNA TGTGCCAGCAGTCCCAGGGTCACTGAAGCTTTCTTT. Translation gives CASSPRVTEAFF.

This clonotype appeared a few times. The V call is TRBV20-1, the J call TRBJ2-2, with D possibly matching TRBD1 (6 bases). V was shortened by 1 base and J by 2 bases, with 17 bases between the two germline ends. The CDR3 consists of 17 residues. Germline assignment: CDR1 DFQATT and CDR2 SNEGSKA (reference sequence). CDR3 sequence: CSARGQGPTVNTGELFF. The CDR3, as DNA: TGCAGTGCTAGAGGCCAGGGGCCGACCGTAAACACCGGGGAGCTGTTTTTT.

The table lists this clonotype with a few counts. The rearrangement joins TRBV20-1 to TRBJ1-1; D is undetermined. This CDR3 has 12 amino acids. The V gene lost 6 bases and the J gene lost 1 base, with 9 bases spanning the gap. The germline V gene has CDR1 DFQATT and CDR2 SNEGSKA (reference sequence). The CDR3 region is CSATVPNTEAFF. Written as DNA, the CDR3 is TGCAGTGCCACCGTACCGAACACTGAAGCTTTCTTT.

The rearrangement uses TRBV28 and TRBJ2-4; D gene ambiguous. V lost 5 bases and J 6 bases, leaving 8 bases between the germline ends. Per the germline V gene, CDR1 is MDHEN and CDR2 is SYDVKM. CDR3 length: 12 residues. This CDR3 reads CASSPLRNIQYF. CDR3 bases: TGTGCCAGCAGTCCCCTAAGAAACATTCAGTACTTC.

The V and J genes are TRBV7-6 and TRBJ1-1; no clear D gene. Per germline, CDR1 SGHVS and CDR2 FNYEAQ. V lost 5 bases, J lost 0 bases, and 13 bases lay in between. The CDR3 totals 15 residues. The CDR3 is CASSPLESMNTEAFF. The CDR3 DNA sequence: TGTGCCAGCAGCCCTTTGGAGTCAATGAACACTGAAGCTTTCTTT. The whole variable domain, filled in from reference TRBV7-6 and TRBJ1-1, reads GAGVSQSPRYKVTKRGQDVALRCDPISGHVSLYWYRQALGQGPEFLTYFNYEAQQDKSGLPNDRFSAERPEGSISTLTIQRTEQRDSAMYRCASSPLESMNTEAFFGQGTRLTVV.

There are many counts of this clonotype. This chain uses TRBV20-1 with TRBJ2-2; tentatively, D is TRBD2 (7 bases). The germline CDR1 and CDR2 sequences are DFQATT and SNEGSKA (reference sequence). This CDR3 contains 18 residues. V dropped 2 bases and J dropped 4 bases, with 23 bases sitting between them. The DNA for the CDR3 is TGCAGTGCTAGACTCGCCCTAGGGGGGGGCCCCTCCACCGGGGAGCTGTTTTTT. This codes for CSARLALGGGPSTGELFF.

The chain is built from TRBV4-3 and TRBJ1-2, with a tentative D call TRBD1 (6 bases). The CDR3 has 13 amino acids. Looked up from germline, CDR1 is LGHNA and CDR2 is YSLEER. Trimming took 3 bases from V and 4 from J, leaving 9 bases between them. The CDR3 bases are TGCGCCAGCAGCCACGGACAGCCCTATGGCTACACCTTC. Protein product: CASSHGQPYGYTF.

This clonotype was observed at least ten times. In nucleotides, the CDR3 is TGTGCCAGCAGTTTAGTATCCCCCGATGAGCAGTTCTTC. Amino acids: CASSLVSPDEQFF. The chain has TRBV6-2 or TRBV6-3 and TRBJ2-1; D call uncertain. The germline gives CDR1 MNHEY, CDR2 SVGEGT. This CDR3 is 13 amino acids long. V was trimmed by 4 bases and J by 8 bases, leaving 12 bases between them.